This section outlines one TCR beta chain sequence together with its context. Its antigen remains unidentified. Base quality data are lacking; no much larger clone is found one base away. The library came from the immunoSEQ multiplex PCR assay. The paper's data handling went like this. A statistical classification framework was built for diagnosing cytomegalovirus status from the catalog of TCR beta chain sequences. TCRdb re-hosts the immuneACCESS table, in-frame sequences only. Its copies lack some clones; in the studies checked, an unresolved V gene accounts for under half of them, and the cause for the rest is not known. V, J and clone size are those of that table, while D and trimming were read from the DNA. The sample includes 150,000 to 200,000 clones, with approximately 96% observed a single time. The leading ten clones occupy about 0.89% of the sample. These data come from a study of cytomegalovirus exposure and HLA in healthy donors (dated by TCRdb to about 2017). Study-wide context: The 650 to 800 repertoires of the first cohort and the 120 validation repertoires were produced on the same platform, according to a later analysis. The aim of the study was to test whether cataloging public T cell receptors could identify signatures of past pathogen exposure. Besides the first cohort of 666 subjects, a separate validation cohort made up of over 100 different subjects was used. The study combined high-throughput TCR immunosequencing, statistical association of individual TCRs with disease status, and machine learning to predict cytomegalovirus infection status. On the study overall, not on this receptor specifically: All 120 or so repertoires were used to score co-occurrence in the validation cohort in a later analysis, because that analysis had no HLA typing for the cohort. The classifier was reported to diagnose cytomegalovirus status with high specificity and sensitivity in both the original cohort and the validation cohort. In a later analysis, TCRs clustered in the first cohort were found to also tend to co-occur in the approximately 110 validation repertoires, with approximately 95% of cluster scores above 0. A total of some 180 TCR beta chains were listed by the study as associated with cytomegalovirus. The authors suggested that the approach could potentially be extended to other disease states and immunological phenotypes. In vitro tests confirmed that a few of the cytomegalovirus-associated TCR beta chains recognize cytomegalovirus antigens. Most TCR sequences were seen in very few donors, while some public TCRs were found in many individuals.

CDR1 and CDR2, per the germline V gene (reference sequence), are MNHEY and SMNVEV. V was cut back by 2 bases and J by 3 bases, leaving a gap of 7 bases between them. Including cysteine and phenylalanine, the CDR3 has 13 amino acids. Of all the DNA, just the CDR3 is kept, 39 bases in frame from base 1. Separate from the approximately 690-subject first cohort, the validation cohort of 90 to 150 subjects was the group to which the donors belonged. The sequence links TRBV27 to TRBJ1-2, and the D gene may be TRBD1, 6 bases matching. The TCR originated in a woman younger than 35 in good health and CMV-seronegative. The source material was PBMCs. CDR3 sequence: CASSLAGDYGYTF. Here is the DNA: TGTGCCAGCAGTTTAGCAGGGGACTATGGCTACACCTTC.